These T cell receptor beta chains were read from a single sample in a study of blood T cell repertoires in COVID-19. The repertoire was sequenced with immunoSEQ multiplex PCR; TCRdb's copy has only in-frame clones and lacks some. Among about 160,000 clones listed, around 83% were seen once. Sequencing was done on a sample of peripheral blood. These receptors all stem from a woman aged 60-75 years with COVID-19, enrolled during active disease. CDR3s include the opening cysteine and the closing phenylalanine or tryptophan. The size field is filled for only some rows; it gives once, few, many or a size class.

CDR3: CASSLDRDTEAFF
size: -
V: TRBV5-1
J: TRBJ1-1

CDR3: CASSIAVPGGRFF
size: -
V: TRBV5-1
J: TRBJ2-1

CDR3: CASSSDGGRCTF
size: once
V: TRBV5-1
J: TRBJ1-2

CDR3: CSARQRAEAFF
size: -
V: TRBV20-1
J: TRBJ1-1

CDR3: CASSEARRLLLGEAFF
size: -
V: TRBV6-1
J: TRBJ1-1

CDR3: CASSLFPGQPRIQYF
size: -
V: TRBV27
J: TRBJ2-4

CDR3: CASSVAIGGSTGELFF
size: once
V: TRBV9
J: TRBJ2-2

CDR3: CASSQGLISNQPQHF
size: -
V: TRBV19
J: TRBJ1-5

CDR3: CASSRDSLAKNYGYTF
size: -
V: TRBV5-4
J: TRBJ1-2

CDR3: CASSLQGDQPQHF
size: -
V: TRBV7-9
J: TRBJ1-5

CDR3: CASSPGGQAASGYTF
size: -
V: TRBV7-8
J: TRBJ1-2

CDR3: CASSSSFRGTNEKLFF
size: -
V: TRBV6-6
J: TRBJ1-4

CDR3: CASMGLAGAQNIQYF
size: -
V: TRBV19
J: TRBJ2-4

CDR3: CASSLTGNTEAFF
size: -
V: TRBV7-3
J: TRBJ1-1

CDR3: CASSLVTDPNYGYTF
size: -
V: TRBV7-9
J: TRBJ1-2

CDR3: CASRPGQDPYFNSPLHF
size: -
V: TRBV19
J: TRBJ1-6

CDR3: CASSSFLQGGRNTIYF
size: many
V: TRBV6-5
J: TRBJ1-3

CDR3: CASSGGIDQPQHF
size: -
V: TRBV5-4
J: TRBJ1-5

CDR3: CASSSSRRTGGPYNEQFF
size: few
V: TRBV13
J: TRBJ2-1

CDR3: CASSFSGMVETQYF
size: few
V: TRBV5-1
J: TRBJ2-5

CDR3: CASTRAGEGTDTQYF
size: -
V: TRBV9
J: TRBJ2-3

CDR3: CASSVLLAGSYNEQFF
size: once
V: TRBV6-4
J: TRBJ2-1

CDR3: CASSYSPQVWGYTF
size: -
V: TRBV6-5
J: TRBJ1-2

CDR3: CASSLGAKEAFF
size: few
V: TRBV7-2
J: TRBJ1-1

CDR3: CAISESRGTEAFF
size: -
V: TRBV10-3
J: TRBJ1-1

CDR3: CASSENQRELANYGYTF
size: -
V: TRBV9
J: TRBJ1-2

CDR3: CASSEEWTSSYNEQFF
size: -
V: TRBV2
J: TRBJ2-1